This TCR beta chain stems from a study of early T cells in non-severe SARS-CoV-2 infection. Study details: The authors sequenced bulk RNA from unsorted whole blood, leaving chains unpaired.

Whole-study results and caveats: VDJdb-based matching was biased toward anti-spike CD8 responses and missed private and CD4 specificities.

The sample holds a few counts of this clonotype. What it binds is unknown. The J segment lost 6 bases and the V segment lost 2 bases, leaving 6 bases of the junction unmatched. Germline CDR1 MNHNY, CDR2 SVGAGI (reference sequence). The CDR3 covers 15 residues. Individual cDNA molecules received unique molecular identifiers during library preparation. MiXCR, applied by TCRdb to the 5' RACE reads, yields one record per CDR3 protein. The table shows 40,000 to 60,000 distinct CDR3 sequences, with around 7.7% occurring only once. V and J are TRBV6-6 and TRBJ1-1, with 10 bases lining up with TRBD1. This clonotype was obtained from an adult who was a healthcare worker with PCR-confirmed SARS-CoV-2 infection or an uninfected control (not recorded which). The sequenced sample consisted of whole blood. CDR3 amino acids: CASSYKDRGFSEAFF. CDR3 sequence (DNA): TGTGCCAGCAGTTACAAGGACAGGGGGTTCTCTGAAGCTTTCTTT.